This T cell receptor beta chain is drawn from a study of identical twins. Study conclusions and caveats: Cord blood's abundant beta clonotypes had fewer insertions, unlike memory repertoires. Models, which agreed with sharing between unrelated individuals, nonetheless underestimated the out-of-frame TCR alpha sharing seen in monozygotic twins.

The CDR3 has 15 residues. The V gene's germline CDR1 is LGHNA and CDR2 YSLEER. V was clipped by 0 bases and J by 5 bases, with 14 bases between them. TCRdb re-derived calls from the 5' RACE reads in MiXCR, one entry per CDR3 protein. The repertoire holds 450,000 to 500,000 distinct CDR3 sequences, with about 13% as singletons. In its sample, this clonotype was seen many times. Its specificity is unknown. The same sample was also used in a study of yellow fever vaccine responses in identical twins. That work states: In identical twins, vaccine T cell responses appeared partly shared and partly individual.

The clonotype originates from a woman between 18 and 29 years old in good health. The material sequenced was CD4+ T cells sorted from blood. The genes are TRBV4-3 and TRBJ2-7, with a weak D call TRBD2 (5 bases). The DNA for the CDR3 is TGCGCCAGCAGCCAAGATGAGGGCTATGGCCACGAGCAGTACTTC. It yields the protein CASSQDEGYGHEQYF.